This T cell receptor (beta chain) was recovered during a study of cytomegalovirus exposure and HLA in healthy donors. Here immunoSEQ multiplex PCR was the method, and the copy in TCRdb shows in-frame clones only, minus some. The sample has about 56,000 clones, about 91% seen once. This clone has only a few counts. V trimming: 2 bases; J trimming: 4 bases; junction bases outside the gene matches: 7. CDR1 is SGHTA and CDR2 is FQGTGA in the germline V gene. The CDR3 covers 17 residues. This receptor was obtained from a woman aged 18-29 years in good health and CMV-seronegative. The J gene is TRBJ2-3, the V gene TRBV7-3, with TRBD2 matching over 12 bases. Sequenced material: PBMCs. CDR3 amino acids: CASSLGSRLAGADTQYF. The CDR3 DNA follows: TGTGCCAGCAGCTTAGGGTCCCGACTAGCGGGAGCAGATACGCAGTATTTT.